This T cell receptor (beta chain) was retrieved from a study of cytomegalovirus exposure and HLA in healthy donors. The PCR made use of 60 Vbeta and 13 Jbeta primers. Using immunoSEQ multiplex PCR, the repertoire was profiled, and TCRdb retains in-frame clones only, with some absent. Of 150,000 to 200,000 clones in the sample, approximately 84% are singletons; the top ten hold more than 4%. The CDR3 has 15 residues. The germline gives CDR1 LNHNV, CDR2 YYDKDF (reference sequence). The V gene end was trimmed by 4 bases and the J gene end by 4 bases; junction bases not matched to a gene: 8. Donors consisted of healthy bone marrow donors. Donors were ostensibly healthy at sampling, although undocumented immune exposures were probable.

This sequence was found in a girl aged 10 to 17 in good health and CMV-seropositive. Sample: PBMCs. This chain links TRBV15 with TRBJ2-7; 9 bases agree with TRBD1. In DNA, the CDR3 is TGTGCCACCAGCACCACTCCGGGACAGGGATACGAGCAGTACTTC. This encodes CATSTTPGQGYEQYF.